This passage covers 25 T cell receptor beta chains from one sample sequenced in a study of shared clonotypes between healthy human individuals. Only in-frame clones appear in the TCRdb table, and some are missing; sequencing was by immunoSEQ multiplex PCR. The sample yields about 1.9 million clones, approximately 92% seen once. Naive CD8 isolation took CD45RO-negative cells positively selected for CCR7 and excluded terminally differentiated effector memory CD45RA+ cells. The sample consisted of naive CD8+ T cells from PBMCs. Receptors were obtained from a man younger than 35 in good health. Some clones in this sample may be carry-over from other donors' samples.

This clone was observed once. The J gene is TRBJ2-1, the V gene TRBV27, with 9 positions matching TRBD2. The germline CDR1 and CDR2 sequences are MNHEY and SMNVEV (reference sequence). CDR3 length: 16 amino acids. Losses at the gene ends were 5 bases for V and 10 bases for J; bases not matched to a gene: 15. The chain's CDR3 is CASSPLLVAGEKEQFF. In DNA form, the CDR3 reads TGTGCCAGCAGTCCATTGTTGGTAGCGGGAGAAAAGGAGCAGTTCTTC.

The chain links TRBV28 to TRBJ2-7, with TRBD2 matching 9 bases. Per the germline V gene, CDR1 is MDHEN and CDR2 is SYDVKM. The V segment lost 6 bases and the J segment 7 bases; nucleotides outside the gene matches: 16. The CDR3 is made up of 16 amino acids. The CDR3 spells CASRGLAEKSGREQYF. The CDR3 region has the DNA TGTGCCAGCAGGGGACTAGCAGAAAAATCGGGAAGGGAGCAGTACTTC.

The chain combines TRBV4-2 with TRBJ2-1; 7 bases are a match to TRBD2. Germline V gives CDR1 LGHNA, CDR2 YNFKEQ. Trimming took 4 bases from V and 1 from J; bases not matched to a gene: 13. The CDR3 is made up of 18 amino acids. This CDR3 reads CASSRRKGAGGSYNEQFF. The CDR3, as DNA: TGTGCCAGCAGCCGACGCAAGGGAGCCGGGGGGTCCTACAATGAGCAGTTCTTC.

In this sample, this clone turned up a few times. This rearrangement joins TRBV6-1 to TRBJ1-1; D is possibly TRBD1 (5 bases). The ends were cut back, 3 bases at V and 7 bases at J, with 15 bases in the middle. CDR3 length: 14 residues. In germline, CDR1 is MNHNS, CDR2 SASEGT. CDR3 in amino acids: CASSEWGNVDEAFF. As DNA, the CDR3 is TGTGCCAGCAGTGAGTGGGGGAATGTTGATGAAGCTTTCTTT.

Comment on this clone: The same CDR3 arises from other DNA sequences in this sample as well. The rearrangement links TRBV9 to TRBJ2-7; 12 bases fit TRBD2. The CDR3 consists of 13 residues. Per the germline V gene, CDR1 is SGDLS and CDR2 is YYNGEE. The ends lost 3 bases at V and 7 bases at J; junction bases unmatched: 2. This chain's CDR3 is CASSAGTSGEQYF. As DNA, the CDR3 is TGTGCCAGCAGCGCCGGGACTAGCGGGGAGCAGTACTTC. Combining the CDR3 with reference TRBV9 and TRBJ2-7 gives the whole variable domain DSGVTQTPKHLITATGQRVTLRCSPRSGDLSVYWYQQSLDQGLQFLIQYYNGEERAKGNILERFSAQQFPDLHSELNLSSLELGDSALYFCASSAGTSGEQYFGPGTRLTVT.

The chain employs TRBV9 and TRBJ1-3; no definite D call. Germline V gene sequence: CDR1 SGDLS, CDR2 YYNGEE. V was cut by 0 bases and J by 0 bases, with 10 bases left in between. The CDR3 is 16 residues long. DNA for the CDR3: TGTGCCAGCAGCGTAGATGGCAGCTTCTCTGGAAACACCATATATTTT. Translation: CASSVDGSFSGNTIYF. The full variable domain, completed using reference TRBV9 and TRBJ1-3, is DSGVTQTPKHLITATGQRVTLRCSPRSGDLSVYWYQQSLDQGLQFLIQYYNGEERAKGNILERFSAQQFPDLHSELNLSSLELGDSALYFCASSVDGSFSGNTIYFGEGSWLTVV.

The chain links TRBV21-1 to TRBJ2-7; TRBD1 is the table's D call and was not checked against the DNA. TRBV21-1 is deemed a pseudogene. This CDR3 is 16 amino acids long. The CDR3 sequence: CASSKVSGQALHEQYF. DNA for the CDR3: TGTGCCAGCAGCAAAGTTTCGGGACAGGCCCTTCACGAGCAGTACTTC.

The rearrangement joins TRBV28 to TRBJ1-1; no reliable D call. CDR1 and CDR2 (germline): MDHEN, SYDVKM. The CDR3 runs 15 residues. V lost 1 base to trimming and J lost 6 bases, with 15 bases between them. The CDR3 bases are TGTGCCAGCAGTTTATCGGAAAACTTTCAGGCTGAAGCTTTCTTT. Protein: CASSLSENFQAEAFF.

Concerning this clone itself: Other nucleotide sequences from this sample produce the same CDR3. The CDR3 loop is CASSLRADNYGYTF. The CDR3, as DNA: TGTGCCAGCAGTTTAAGGGCAGATAACTATGGCTACACCTTC. The chain uses TRBV28 and TRBJ1-2; the D is unclear. The CDR3 sequence is 14 residues long. Trimming cost V 2 bases and J 1 base, with 8 bases left between them. Germline values: CDR1 MDHEN, CDR2 SYDVKM.

The chain employs TRBV27 and TRBJ1-2; the match to TRBD1 covers 7 bases. The V and J ends lost 8 bases and 7 bases, in that order; junction bases with no gene match: 13. Per the germline V gene, CDR1 is MNHEY and CDR2 is SMNVEV (reference sequence). This CDR3 region has 14 residues. The CDR3 nucleotides are TGTGCCAGCTGGACAGGCCGGGTCTTGAGTGGCTACACCTTC. Translating gives CASWTGRVLSGYTF.

The chain combines TRBV7-9 with TRBJ2-3, with D perhaps given as TRBD1 or TRBD2 (5 bases each). Germline V gives CDR1 SEHNR, CDR2 FQNEAQ (reference sequence). The CDR3 contains 13 residues. V was clipped by 5 bases and J by 6 bases, with 12 bases between them. CDR3 residues: CASSGGPLDTQYF. Written as DNA, the CDR3 is TGTGCCAGCAGCGGGGGACCCCTGGATACGCAGTATTTT.

This chain uses TRBV4-3 with TRBJ1-1; 7 bases fit TRBD1. After removal of 0 bases from V and 2 bases from J, the junction contained 3 bases not matched to a gene. The CDR3 covers 15 residues. CDR1 is LGHNA, CDR2 YSLEER, per germline. The CDR3 here is CASSQDTGENTEAFF. For the CDR3, the DNA is TGCGCCAGCAGCCAAGACACAGGGGAAAACACTGAAGCTTTCTTT.

The CDR3 sequence: CASSPHGGAYEQYF. CDR3 DNA sequence: TGCGCCAGCAGCCCGCACGGAGGTGCCTACGAGCAGTACTTC. The chain combines TRBV4-1 with TRBJ2-7; possibly TRBD2 for D (5 bases). Germline-derived CDR1 and CDR2 are MGHRA and YSYEKL. Deletions cut 4 bases from V and 2 bases from J, with 12 bases between. The CDR3 is made up of 14 amino acids.

This clone was seen only a few times. The rearrangement links TRBV2 to TRBJ2-1; the match to TRBD2 covers 11 bases. The CDR3 contains 13 residues. J gave up 12 bases and V 5 bases, and 6 bases lay outside the gene matches. The germline CDR1 and CDR2 sequences are SNHLY and FYNNEI. DNA of the CDR3: TGTGCCAGCAGTCCCACCCTAGCGGGAGGGCAGTTCTTC. Amino acids: CASSPTLAGGQFF.

This chain uses TRBV5-4 with TRBJ1-2; a weak D match, TRBD1 (6 bases). CDR1 and CDR2 from the germline V gene are SGHNT and YYREEE (reference sequence). This CDR3 region has 14 residues. V lost 4 bases, J lost 8 bases, and 18 bases lay in between. DNA for the CDR3: TGTGCCAGCAGCCGGGACACGCCGGGAAGGGGCTACACCTTC. This encodes CASSRDTPGRGYTF.

The chain combines TRBV27 with TRBJ2-7, with no clear D. V was cut by 3 bases and J by 2 bases, with 8 bases left in between. Germline V lookup: CDR1 MNHEY, CDR2 SMNVEV (reference sequence). The CDR3 runs 13 residues. CDR3: CASSFYGTYEQYF. The DNA for the CDR3 is TGTGCCAGCAGTTTCTACGGAACCTACGAGCAGTACTTC.

The V call is TRBV9, the J call TRBJ2-6, with D hard to call. CDR1 SGDLS and CDR2 YYNGEE come from the germline V gene. This CDR3 has 13 amino acids. The V end was cut by 1 base, the J end by 10 bases, with 9 bases between. CDR3: CASSVSRTNVLTF. CDR3 DNA: TGTGCCAGCAGCGTATCCCGAACAAACGTCCTGACTTTC. The whole variable domain, filled in from reference TRBV9 and TRBJ2-6, reads DSGVTQTPKHLITATGQRVTLRCSPRSGDLSVYWYQQSLDQGLQFLIQYYNGEERAKGNILERFSAQQFPDLHSELNLSSLELGDSALYFCASSVSRTNVLTFGAGSRLTVL.

The J gene is TRBJ2-7, the V gene TRBV5-6; no reliable D call. Trimming took 2 bases from V and 2 from J, leaving 14 bases between them. The germline V gene encodes CDR1 SGHDT and CDR2 YYEEEE. This CDR3 contains 15 residues. Here the CDR3 DNA reads TGTGCCAGCAGCTTCAAAACTTTACTCACCTACGAGCAGTACTTC. Translation gives CASSFKTLLTYEQYF. The whole variable domain, filled in from reference TRBV5-6 and TRBJ2-7, reads DAGVTQSPTHLIKTRGQQVTLRCSPKSGHDTVSWYQQALGQGPQFIFQYYEEEERQRGNFPDRFSGHQFPNYSSELNVNALLLGDSALYLCASSFKTLLTYEQYFGPGTRLTVT.

In nucleotides, the CDR3 is TGTGCCAGCGGTCTTTTAAAATTGAACACTGAAGCTTTCTTT. Translated: CASGLLKLNTEAFF. The chain combines TRBV7-2 with TRBJ1-1; D ambiguous. This CDR3 region has 14 residues. V was shortened by 8 bases and J by 0 bases, with 13 bases between the two germline ends. Germline assignment: CDR1 SGHTA and CDR2 FQGNSA.

The sample holds one count of this clone. The chain recombines TRBV4-1 with TRBJ2-3; no firm D call. V was shortened by 2 bases and J by 0 bases, with 6 bases between the two germline ends. The CDR3 loop spans 14 amino acids. Germline values: CDR1 MGHRA, CDR2 YSYEKL. Here the CDR3 reads CASSQLRSTDTQYF. As DNA, the CDR3 is TGCGCCAGCAGCCAACTCCGAAGCACAGATACGCAGTATTTT.

The gene calls are TRBV18 and TRBJ2-7; no reliable D call. CDR1 is KGHSH, CDR2 LQKENI, per germline. This CDR3 is 15 amino acids long. The V end was cut by 3 bases, the J end by 3 bases, with 15 bases between. In DNA form, the CDR3 reads TGTGCCAGCTCACCGGTCAGAACTAATTACTACGAGCAGTACTTC. Translating it yields CASSPVRTNYYEQYF. Looking up the rest from reference TRBV18 and TRBJ2-7 gives the full variable domain: NAGVMQNPRHLVRRRGQEARLRCSPMKGHSHVYWYRQLPEEGLKFMVYLQKENIIDESGMPKERFSAEFPKEGPSILRIQQVVRGDSAAYFCASSPVRTNYYEQYFGPGTRLTVT.

The chain uses TRBV7-6 and TRBJ2-7; D is uncertain. CDR1 is SGHVS, CDR2 FNYEAQ, per germline. CDR3 length equals 13 residues. Trimming shortened V by 0 bases and J by 7 bases, and 10 bases separated the two germline ends. The CDR3 nucleotides read TGTGCCAGCAGCTTAGCGGTCGGGTGGGAGCAGTACTTC. Its protein product is CASSLAVGWEQYF.

The chain couples TRBV5-1 to TRBJ1-1, with 7 bases aligning to TRBD1. Germline CDR1 SGHRS, CDR2 YFSETQ. This CDR3 is built from 15 residues. V lost 0 bases, J lost 0 bases, and 2 bases stayed unmatched. This CDR3 is CASSLAGQLNTEAFF. The DNA of the CDR3 is TGCGCCAGCAGCTTGGCGGGACAGTTGAACACTGAAGCTTTCTTT.

The genes are TRBV7-9 and TRBJ2-2; 8 bases agree with TRBD1. The V gene end was trimmed by 11 bases and the J gene end by 7 bases; junction bases not matched to a gene: 9. CDR3 length: 13 residues. Germline assignment: CDR1 SEHNR and CDR2 FQNEAQ (reference sequence). CDR3 protein: CAGEQGAIGELFF. CDR3 nucleotide sequence: TGTGCCGGCGAGCAGGGGGCAATCGGGGAGCTGTTTTTT.

The CDR3 DNA is TGTGCCAGCAGTCAGGGTCCGGCAGCGGCAGATACGCAGTATTTT. This encodes CASSQGPAAADTQYF. The gene calls are TRBV6-5 and TRBJ2-3; D is perhaps TRBD1 or TRBD2 (5 bases each). This CDR3 comprises 15 residues. V lost 5 bases to trimming and J lost 4 bases, with 16 bases between them. CDR1 is MNHEY, CDR2 SVGAGI, per germline.